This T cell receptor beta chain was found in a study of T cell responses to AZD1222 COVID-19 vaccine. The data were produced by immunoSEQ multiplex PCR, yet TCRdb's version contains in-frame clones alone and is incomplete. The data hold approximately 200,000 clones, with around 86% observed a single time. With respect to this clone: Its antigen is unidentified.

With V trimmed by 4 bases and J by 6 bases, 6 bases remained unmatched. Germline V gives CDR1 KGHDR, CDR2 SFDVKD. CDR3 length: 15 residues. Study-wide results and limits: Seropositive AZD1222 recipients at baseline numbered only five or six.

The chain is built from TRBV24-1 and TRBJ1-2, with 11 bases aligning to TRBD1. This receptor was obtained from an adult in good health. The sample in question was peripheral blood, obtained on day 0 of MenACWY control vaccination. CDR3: CATSDPGQGDDGYTF. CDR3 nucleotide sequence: TGTGCCACCAGTGACCCGGGACAGGGGGACGATGGCTACACCTTC.